Each of the 2 T cell receptor beta chains below was sequenced from the same sample in a study of blood T cell repertoires in COVID-19. Method: immunoSEQ multiplex PCR; TCRdb's copy keeps in-frame clones and lacks some. In the table there are a few hundred thousand clones, 88% of which are singletons. Sequencing was done on a sample of peripheral blood. The receptors here all came from a man aged 55 to 70 who had recovered from COVID-19.

The table lists this clone with a count of one. CDR3 coding DNA: TGTGCCAGCAGCTTACACAGGGGGACTGACCAAGAGACCCAGTACTTC. Its protein is CASSLHRGTDQETQYF. The V gene is TRBV7-8, the J gene TRBJ2-5; 8 bases line up with TRBD1. The germline V gene has CDR1 SGHVS and CDR2 FQNEAQ. The CDR3 sequence is 16 residues long. Trimming at V came to 2 bases and at J to 0 bases, leaving 5 bases not matched to a gene.

The chain couples TRBV3-1 (or the pseudogene TRBV3-2) to TRBJ1-1, with a weak D call TRBD1 (5 bases). Per germline, CDR1 LGHDT and CDR2 YNNKEL (reference sequence). The CDR3 consists of 15 residues. With 6 bases removed from V and 1 base from J, the gap between germline ends came to 15 bases. The CDR3 DNA follows: TGTGCCAGCAGACCCCCCGGGGGAGGGAACACTGAAGCTTTCTTT. Translated, it gives CASRPPGGGNTEAFF.